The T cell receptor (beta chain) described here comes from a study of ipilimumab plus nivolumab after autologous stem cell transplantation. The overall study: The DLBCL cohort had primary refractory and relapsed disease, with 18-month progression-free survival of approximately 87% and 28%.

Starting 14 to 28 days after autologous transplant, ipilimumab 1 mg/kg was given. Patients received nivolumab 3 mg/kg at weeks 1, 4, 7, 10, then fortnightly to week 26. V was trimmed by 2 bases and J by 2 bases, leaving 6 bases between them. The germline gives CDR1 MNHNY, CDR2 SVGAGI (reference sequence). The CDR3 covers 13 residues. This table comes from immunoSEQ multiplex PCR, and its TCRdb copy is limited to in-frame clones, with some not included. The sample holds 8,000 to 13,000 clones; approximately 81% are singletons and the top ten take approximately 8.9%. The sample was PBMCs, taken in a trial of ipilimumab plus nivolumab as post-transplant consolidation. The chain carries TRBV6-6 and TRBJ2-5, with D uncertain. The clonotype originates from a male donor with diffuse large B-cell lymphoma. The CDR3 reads CASSYSVQETQYF. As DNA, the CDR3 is TGTGCCAGCAGTTACAGCGTTCAAGAGACCCAGTACTTC.